These T cell receptor beta chains were read from a single sample in a study of CD8 T cells in ankylosing spondylitis. TCRdb called the 5' RACE reads again in MiXCR, with one record for every CDR3 protein. This table holds about 250,000 distinct CDR3 sequences, roughly a quarter found once. The sample consisted of blood, either unsorted or a sorted T cell fraction (not recorded which). Source of these receptors: a male donor with ankylosing spondylitis or in good health (not recorded which). Both conserved end residues are part of each CDR3. The D gene is left open where the match is weak. Clone size is not always given. Where it is, it says once, few, many or a class for expanded clones.

. . TRBJ2-3 TRBV29-1 CSVQIPLITDTQYF TGCAGCGTTCAAATCCCTCTTATAACAGATACGCAGTATTTT
. few TRBJ1-5 TRBV21-1 CASTQGLRWPRGNQPQHF TGTGCCAGCACCCAAGGGTTGCGGTGGCCCCGAGGCAATCAGCCCCAGCATTTT
. . TRBJ2-3 TRBV19 CASSKHGSTDTQYF TGTGCCAGTAGTAAGCACGGCTCCACAGATACGCAGTATTTT
. . TRBJ1-5 TRBV3-1 CASSHTAGGQPQHF TGTGCCAGCAGCCACACCGCGGGAGGGCAGCCCCAGCATTTT
. . TRBJ2-3 TRBV20-1 CSARSILDRGTVLAGAHTDTQYF TGCAGTGCTAGAAGTATCCTGGACAGGGGAACTGTTCTAGCGGGGGCCCACACAGATACGCAGTATTTT
. many TRBJ1-3 TRBV25-1 CASSAETGPSGNTIYF TGTGCCAGCAGTGCGGAGACCGGGCCGTCTGGAAACACCATATATTTT
TRBD1 few TRBJ2-1 TRBV24-1 CATRQGDYNEQFF TGTGCCACCCGACAGGGGGATTACAATGAGCAGTTCTTC
. many TRBJ1-5 TRBV20-1 CSARTSNQPQHF TGCAGTGCTAGGACTAGCAATCAGCCCCAGCATTTT
TRBD2 many TRBJ2-1 TRBV28 CASSPGTSGGPYNEQFF TGTGCCAGCAGCCCCGGGACTAGCGGGGGGCCATACAATGAGCAGTTCTTC
TRBD1 . TRBJ2-1 TRBV20-1 CSADPGQGRNEQFF TGCAGTGCCGACCCGGGACAGGGTCGCAATGAGCAGTTCTTC
TRBD1 many TRBJ2-1 TRBV15 CATRKGAVGNEQFF TGTGCCACCAGGAAGGGGGCAGTAGGGAATGAGCAGTTCTTC
. many TRBJ2-2 TRBV29-1 CSVGSGDLTGELFF TGCAGCGTTGGTTCTGGGGATCTCACCGGGGAGCTGTTTTTT
TRBD1 . TRBJ2-2 TRBV20-1 CSATGGGLFGGELFF TGCAGTGCTACAGGGGGCGGGTTGTTCGGCGGGGAGCTGTTTTTT
. . TRBJ2-1 TRBV15 CATSSAGLKYNEQFF TGTGCCACCAGCAGTGCGGGGTTAAAATACAATGAGCAGTTCTTC
TRBD1 many TRBJ1-3 TRBV5-1 CASSLRQGLAGNTIYF TGCGCCAGCAGCTTGCGACAGGGTCTCGCTGGAAACACCATATATTTT
TRBD2 few TRBJ2-7 TRBV20-1 CSADTLAGFIYEQYF TGCAGTGCTGATACACTAGCGGGGTTTATCTACGAGCAGTACTTC
TRBD1 few TRBJ2-1 TRBV29-1 CSVEKQGTINEQFF TGCAGCGTTGAAAAACAGGGGACGATCAATGAGCAGTTCTTC
TRBD1 . TRBJ2-7 TRBV29-1 CSVGPGQGSYEQYF TGCAGCGTTGGTCCGGGACAGGGCTCCTACGAGCAGTACTTC
. . TRBJ1-4 TRBV12-3/TRBV12-4 CASSIHGEKLFF TGTGCCAGCAGCATACACGGGGAAAAACTGTTTTTT
TRBD2 many TRBJ2-7 TRBV6-2/TRBV6-3 CASSYGVSRTSGGKFYEQYF TGTGCCAGCAGTTACGGGGTTTCAAGGACTAGCGGGGGGAAATTCTACGAGCAGTACTTC
. few TRBJ2-3 TRBV20-1 CSAIDSLHTDTQYF TGCAGTGCCATAGACAGTCTTCACACAGATACGCAGTATTTT
. . TRBJ1-5 TRBV20-1 CSARNTGSRNQPQHF TGCAGTGCTAGAAATACAGGGTCCCGAAATCAGCCCCAGCATTTT
. . TRBJ1-6 TRBV12-5 CASGLEVNSPLHF TGTGCTAGTGGTTTGGAGGTCAATTCACCCCTCCACTTT
TRBD2 . TRBJ2-1 TRBV20-1 CSARILAGGYSYNEQFF TGCAGTGCTAGAATTCTAGCGGGGGGTTACTCCTACAATGAGCAGTTCTTC
. . TRBJ2-2 TRBV20-1 CSASGPGELFF TGCAGTGCTAGCGGCCCCGGCGAGCTGTTTTTT
. . TRBJ2-7 TRBV6-1 CASRRQETFYEQYF TGTGCCAGCAGAAGACAGGAGACCTTCTACGAGCAGTACTTC
. many TRBJ2-7 TRBV29-1 CSAQGTTYEQYF TGCAGCGCACAGGGGACTACCTACGAGCAGTACTTC